This TCR beta chain was found in a study of T-cell reconstitution after alpha-beta-depleted transplantation in children. Germline assignment: CDR1 SEHNR and CDR2 FQNEAQ (reference sequence). This CDR3 region has 14 residues. V lost 5 bases to trimming and J lost 6 bases; unmatched junction nucleotides: 8. A library of TCRbeta sequences, prepared with unique molecular identifiers, was generated. In TCRdb, the PCR reads were re-called with MiXCR into one record per CDR3 protein. This sample has about 98,000 distinct CDR3 sequences; under 25% occur once, and the top ten carry about 20%. This clonotype has just a few counts.

This specimen was PBMCs, taken before TCRalphabeta/CD19-depleted stem cell transplant. The J gene is TRBJ2-7, the V gene TRBV7-9; TRBD2 aligns across 9 bases. The source is a boy aged 2 to 9 with acute lymphoblastic leukemia, due to receive a stem cell transplant. The CDR3 nucleotides are TGTGCCAGCAGCCCCGGGACTAGCATATCCGAGCAGTACTTC. Its translation: CASSPGTSISEQYF.